Here is one TCR beta chain with its context. The target antigen is unknown. Sequencing was performed with immunoSEQ multiplex PCR; in TCRdb, only in-frame clones are kept and a portion is missing. The sample consists of 50,000 to 65,000 clones, approximately 82% of them appearing once. This sample is drawn from a study of radiotherapy plus CTLA-4 blockade in lung cancer. As for the study in general: In approximately 17% of patients, objective responses were seen; roughly 30% had disease control. Study-wide points: Some TCR clones had been derived from tumors. These clones expanded in peripheral blood after radiotherapy plus ipilimumab. Among reported predictors of response, early blood T cell clone dynamics with interferon-beta performed best.

Germline loops: CDR1 SSHAT, CDR2 FNYEAQ (reference sequence). The CDR3 runs to 13 residues. The V and J ends lost 5 bases and 4 bases, in that order; junction bases with no gene match: 5. The receptor's source is a human donor with non-small cell lung cancer whose response to radiotherapy plus ipilimumab could not be evaluated. The chain couples TRBV7-7 to TRBJ2-7; 7 bases agree with TRBD2. The sample consisted of peripheral blood, taken from a patient treated with radiotherapy plus ipilimumab. The CDR3 DNA reads TGTGCCAGCAGCAGAGGACTAGATTACGAGCAGTACTTC. It encodes CASSRGLDYEQYF. The full variable domain, completed using reference TRBV7-7 and TRBJ2-7, is GAGVSQSPRYKVTKRGQDVTLRCDPISSHATLYWYQQALGQGPEFLTYFNYEAQPDKSGLPSDRFSAERPEGSISTLTIQRTEQRDSAMYRCASSRGLDYEQYFGPGTRLTVT.